Following are 21 T cell receptor beta chains from one sample sequenced in a study of shared clonotypes between healthy human individuals (dated by TCRdb to 2020 to 2022). Library creation used the immunoSEQ multiplex PCR assay. TCRdb re-hosts the immuneACCESS table, in-frame sequences only. Its copies lack some clones; in the studies checked, an unresolved V gene accounts for under half of them, and the cause for the rest is not known. For this sample there are some 2.1 million clones; over 85% appear just once. The ten largest clones represent about 1.1% of the sample. For the CD8 naive samples, CD45RO-negative cells were positively selected for CCR7, yielding a CD45RA+CCR7+ population from which TemRA cells were excluded. The sample was naive CD8+ T cells sorted from blood. In light of the paper, this sample's cell subset or site label describes: CD45RA+CCR7+. The receptors originated from a man aged 18 to 30 in good health.

The chain links TRBV28 to TRBJ1-1; no definite D call. The CDR3 spans 13 residues. Per the germline V gene, CDR1 is MDHEN and CDR2 is SYDVKM. V was pared by 10 bases and J by 1 base, with 13 bases between. The CDR3 sequence is CATRAPENTEAFF. The CDR3 bases are TGTGCCACCCGTGCCCCAGAGAACACTGAAGCTTTCTTT.

The rearrangement links TRBV15 to TRBJ1-2; D is unclear. Germline CDR1 LNHNV, CDR2 YYDKDF (reference sequence). V was trimmed by 0 bases and J by 8 bases, leaving 19 bases between them. The CDR3 length is 16 residues. The CDR3 spells CATSRDLGEAYEGYTF. For the CDR3, the DNA is TGTGCCACCAGCAGAGATCTCGGGGAGGCGTATGAAGGCTACACCTTC.

The genes are TRBV6-5 and TRBJ1-5, with 8 bases matching TRBD1. Germline loops: CDR1 MNHEY, CDR2 SVGAGI. The CDR3 runs 15 residues. The trim removed 5 bases at V and 5 bases at J, leaving 8 bases unmatched. The CDR3 loop reads CASSPDRERDQPQHF. CDR3 in DNA: TGTGCCAGCAGTCCGGACAGGGAGCGGGATCAGCCCCAGCATTTT.

The genes are TRBV25-1 and TRBJ1-1; weak D call: TRBD1 (5 bases). This CDR3 contains 14 residues. Germline V gives CDR1 MGHDK, CDR2 SYGVNS. V dropped 8 bases and J dropped 4 bases, with 17 bases sitting between them. The CDR3 here is CASGLKGVGTEAFF. CDR3 in DNA: TGTGCCAGCGGCCTGAAAGGGGTCGGCACTGAAGCTTTCTTT.

The rearrangement joins TRBV5-6 to TRBJ2-7, with 7 positions matching TRBD2. V gave up 4 bases and J gave up 4 bases; unmatched junction bases: 14. The CDR3 has 16 residues. Germline CDR1 reads SGHDT; CDR2 reads YYEEEE. The CDR3 coding sequence is TGTGCCAGCAGCCTCGGGACTACCAGAGGGATATACGAGCAGTACTTC. This codes for CASSLGTTRGIYEQYF.

This clone was picked up one time. J is TRBJ1-2 and V is TRBV29-1; 8 bases line up with TRBD1. CDR3 length: 13 amino acids. V gave up 7 bases and J gave up 6 bases; unmatched junction bases: 10. Per the germline V gene, CDR1 is SQVTM and CDR2 is ANQGSEA. CDR3 amino acids: CSATTGDWDGYTF. Written as DNA, the CDR3 is TGCAGCGCTACGACAGGGGATTGGGATGGCTACACCTTC.

The CDR3 DNA is TGTGCCAGCAGCACCCCGGGGGGACTAGCGGCCGGGGAGCTGTTTTTT. This encodes CASSTPGGLAAGELFF. This chain uses TRBV7-8 with TRBJ2-2; the match to TRBD2 covers 11 bases. V lost 5 bases and J lost 6; bases outside the gene matches: 8. Germline V gives CDR1 SGHVS, CDR2 FQNEAQ. The CDR3 runs to 16 residues.

The V and J genes are TRBV5-1 and TRBJ2-5; the D is unclear. Germline V gives CDR1 SGHRS, CDR2 YFSETQ. The CDR3 totals 15 residues. V lost 3 bases, J lost 4 bases, and 16 bases lay in between. CDR3 region: CASSSLDGSRETQYF. CDR3 nucleotide sequence: TGCGCCAGCAGCTCCCTGGACGGGTCACGAGAGACCCAGTACTTC.

The J gene is TRBJ1-5, the V gene TRBV19; a weak D match, TRBD1 (6 bases). The length of the CDR3 is 11 residues. The germline V gene has CDR1 LNHDA and CDR2 SQIVND (reference sequence). V lost 4 bases and J lost 11, with 9 bases in between. The CDR3 DNA follows: TGTGCCAGTAGTAAGACAGGTACCCAGCATTTT. It yields the protein CASSKTGTQHF.

The rearrangement links TRBV4-1 to TRBJ1-6, with 8 bases identical to TRBD1. V lost 6 bases and J lost 9; bases outside the gene matches: 7. From germline, CDR1 is MGHRA and CDR2 YSYEKL. The CDR3 totals 14 residues. The CDR3 DNA sequence: TGCGCCAGCAGGGAATCGGACAGGGTTTCACCCCTCCACTTT. This translates into CASRESDRVSPLHF.

The gene calls are TRBV18 and TRBJ2-1; 11 bases line up with TRBD2. The V gene end was trimmed by 2 bases and the J gene end by 0 bases; junction bases not matched to a gene: 6. Germline-derived CDR1 and CDR2 are KGHSH and LQKENI. The CDR3 extends over 18 amino acids. CDR3 nucleotide sequence: TGTGCCAGCTCACCAAATGATCTAGCGGGAGGCTCCTACAATGAGCAGTTCTTC. Translation: CASSPNDLAGGSYNEQFF.

The genes are TRBV4-2 and TRBJ2-3; 10 positions agree with TRBD2. The ends lost 0 bases at V and 3 bases at J; junction bases unmatched: 9. The CDR3 has 18 amino acids. The germline CDR1 and CDR2 sequences are LGHNA and YNFKEQ. In DNA, the CDR3 is TGTGCCAGCAGCCAAGATCGCAGCGGGGGGGCCTTTACAGATACGCAGTATTTT. Amino acids: CASSQDRSGGAFTDTQYF.

About this clone itself: The identical CDR3 is also encoded by other nucleotide sequences in the sample. V gene TRBV6-1 combines with J gene TRBJ2-7, with 7 bases matching TRBD2. V shed 2 bases, J shed 0 bases, and the junction held 4 bases outside the gene matches. The CDR3 contains 15 residues. The germline V gene encodes CDR1 MNHNS and CDR2 SASEGT. CDR3 nucleotides: TGTGCCAGCAGTGAATTGGGAGGGGCCTCCTACGAGCAGTACTTC. It specifies CASSELGGASYEQYF.

V gene TRBV5-1 combines with J gene TRBJ2-7, with 7 bases fitting TRBD1. This CDR3 has 13 amino acids. The junction had 8 bases not matched to a gene; V was cut back by 5 bases and J by 6 bases. Germline values: CDR1 SGHRS, CDR2 YFSETQ. DNA for the CDR3: TGCGCCAGCAGGGCGACAGGGAACGGCGAGCAGTACTTC. Translated, it gives CASRATGNGEQYF.

The V call is TRBV5-6, the J call TRBJ1-1; 7 positions match TRBD1. The CDR3 totals 14 residues. Trimming cost V 2 bases and J 6 bases; bases outside gene matches: 7. Germline values: CDR1 SGHDT, CDR2 YYEEEE. Written as DNA, the CDR3 is TGTGCCAGCAGCTTAGAACAGGGGTGGCCTGAAGCTTTCTTT. Translating gives CASSLEQGWPEAFF.

The gene calls are TRBV15 and TRBJ2-7; D is unresolved. The CDR3 spans 16 residues. Germline CDR1 and CDR2: LNHNV and YYDKDF (reference sequence). V was clipped by 3 bases and J by 0 bases, with 15 bases between them. Written as DNA, the CDR3 is TGTGCCACCAGCAGTACGAGACCCACCAGCTCCTACGAGCAGTACTTC. Amino acids: CATSSTRPTSSYEQYF.

This chain joins TRBV11-2 and TRBJ2-1; TRBD2 aligns across 9 bases. Germline CDR1 is SGHAT and CDR2 is FQNNGV. V lost 5 bases and J lost 2; bases outside the gene matches: 16. The CDR3 contains 19 residues. DNA for the CDR3: TGTGCCAGCAGCCAAATTCCCGGACTGGCGGGAGGGACCTACAATGAGCAGTTCTTC. Its protein product is CASSQIPGLAGGTYNEQFF. Variable domain in full (rest from reference TRBV11-2 and TRBJ2-1): EAGVAQSPRYKIIEKRQSVAFWCNPISGHATLYWYQQILGQGPKLLIQFQNNGVVDDSQLPKDRFSAERLKGVDSTLKIQPAKLEDSAVYLCASSQIPGLAGGTYNEQFFGPGTRLTVL.

The V and J genes are TRBV29-1 and TRBJ1-2; D gene unclear. The CDR3 totals 13 residues. Trimming cost V 1 base and J 4 bases, with 10 bases left between them. The germline V gene has CDR1 SQVTM and CDR2 ANQGSEA. The CDR3 DNA reads as TGCAGCGTTGAAGGCTCCCCGGGCTATGGCTACACCTTC. Its protein is CSVEGSPGYGYTF. The variable domain in full, with the rest retrieved from reference TRBV29-1 and TRBJ1-2, is SAVISQKPSRDICQRGTSLTIQCQVDSQVTMMFWYRQQPGQSLTLIATANQGSEATYESGFVIDKFPISRPNLTFSTLTVSNMSPEDSSIYLCSVEGSPGYGYTFGSGTRLTVV.

The chain has TRBV27 and TRBJ1-6, with TRBD1 as a possible D gene (5 bases). This CDR3 has 19 amino acids. V was clipped by 5 bases and J by 0 bases, with 20 bases between them. Looked up from germline, CDR1 is MNHEY and CDR2 is SMNVEV (reference sequence). CDR3 sequence: CASSTQTVTQSSYNSPLHF. DNA for the CDR3: TGTGCCAGCAGTACACAGACAGTTACCCAAAGCTCCTATAATTCACCCCTCCACTTT.

The gene calls are TRBV7-9 and TRBJ1-1; D uncertain. Per germline, CDR1 SEHNR and CDR2 FQNEAQ (reference sequence). Trimming removed 5 bases at V and 4 bases at J, with 5 bases between. The length of the CDR3 is 11 residues. This chain's CDR3 is CASSTATEAFF. The CDR3 DNA reads as TGTGCCAGCAGCACCGCCACTGAAGCTTTCTTT.

The chain combines TRBV10-2 with TRBJ2-5, with unresolved D. Between the trimmed V and J ends, which lost 10 bases and 5 bases, there was a span of 11 bases. The CDR3 runs 11 residues. Germline V gene lookup returns CDR1 WSHSY and CDR2 SAAADI. The CDR3 reads CATLGGETQYF. DNA of the CDR3: TGCGCCACCCTAGGTGGGGAGACCCAGTACTTC.